This entry describes one T cell receptor beta chain. This clone has just a few counts. This receptor's antigen is unknown. Base qualities are not provided; no much larger clone lies one nucleotide away. The sample originates from a study of blood T cell repertoires in COVID-19 (dated by TCRdb to the early 2020s). Concerning the study at large: Collaborator samples came from the United States, Italy and Spain and covered acute and convalescent phases of COVID-19. Where HLA class I and class II types were available, the types were taken from metadata supplied by the sample provider, not from assay-based typing. Sample metadata almost always included a de-identified subject ID, COVID-19 status, age in years and sex. The prospective study material was composed of cDNA or gDNA derived from T cells, B-cell-depleted T cells, or PBMCs. A freely available public database, intended as a resource for researchers studying the immune response to SARS-CoV-2, is where the repertoires were released. Subjects who had been exposed to COVID-19, were actively infected with it, or had recovered from it provided the deeply sampled blood TCRbeta repertoires that made up the dataset. Samples were obtained from the ongoing ImmuneRACE study (first 160 participants) and from some 1,300 subjects provided by 6 global collaborators.

The research as a whole found: The amount of clinical and demographic metadata varied by source and participant and was provided uncurated.

According to the germline V gene, CDR1 reads KGHDR and CDR2 reads SFDVKD. Inclusive of the bounding cysteine and phenylalanine, the CDR3 is 17 residues long. The entry retains the CDR3 DNA only, 51 bases that are in frame from base 1. Trimming takes 4 bases off V and 8 bases off J; junction bases not matched to a gene: 13. Participants in the prospective study were enrolled through a virtual design, were aged about 18 to 100 years, and lived in under 25 United States geographic areas. In the prospective study, participants were assigned to cohorts based on the clinical history participants reported in a screening survey and a study questionnaire. Exposed participants had been in contact with someone with a PCR-confirmed or clinician-diagnosed COVID-19 case within 2 weeks of study entry. Each participant in the prospective study had whole blood, serum and a nasopharyngeal or oropharyngeal swab collected by mobile phlebotomists. Participants in the prospective study had the option to provide additional blood draws and questionnaires over a roughly 2-month period. Prospective study blood samples were shipped either frozen or at room temperature before DNA extraction.

The immunoSEQ Assay, a bias-controlled multiplex PCR, was used to amplify TCRbeta CDR3 regions from genomic DNA. Processing in the source paper ran as follows. The number of nucleated cells in each sample was estimated by amplification of reference gene primers within the assay. Sequence reads were collapsed and filtered to measure the absolute abundance of every unique TCRbeta CDR3 rearrangement. For each sample, productive Simpson clonality was calculated as the square root of Simpson's diversity index over productive rearrangements. TCRdb provides this immuneACCESS table in a form limited to in-frame rearrangements. Some clones are lacking; in checked studies, under half of them reflect an unresolved V gene, and why the rest are absent is not known. Clone size and V and J calls were adopted from that table, with D and trimming inferred from the DNA. Counted in this sample were around 320,000 clones; more than 85% of them appeared once. Together, the top ten hold about 4.2% of the sample.

Source material: PBMCs or T cells enriched from blood (not recorded which). This receptor chain uses TRBV24-1 and TRBJ1-4; the central 9 bases match TRBD1. This sequence originates from a woman under 40 who had been exposed to COVID-19. The DNA is TGTGCCACCAGTGACCCGGGACAGGGCGCCGCTCGGGAAAAACTGTTTTTT. It encodes CATSDPGQGAAREKLFF.